These 17 T cell receptor beta chains came from one sample sequenced in a study of CD8 T cells in ankylosing spondylitis. TCRdb analysed the 5' RACE reads with MiXCR anew, one entry per CDR3 protein. The top ten clones hold over 6.5% of a sample with under 300,000 distinct CDR3 sequences, 8.6% of them seen once. The sequencing sample was made of blood, either unsorted or a sorted T cell fraction (not recorded which). The origin of the receptors is a male donor with ankylosing spondylitis or in good health (not recorded which).

This sequence joins TRBV4-3 and TRBJ2-7; D perhaps matches TRBD1 (5 bases). V was shortened by 0 bases and J by 2 bases, with 8 bases between the two germline ends. CDR3 size: 14 residues. The V gene's germline CDR1 is LGHNA and CDR2 YSLEER. The CDR3 region is CASSQDWGPYEQYF. Here the CDR3 DNA reads TGCGCCAGCAGCCAAGATTGGGGCCCCTACGAGCAGTACTTC.

This clonotype appeared many times. At one end the junction does not follow the germline gene, possibly because of a read error. This chain connects TRBV7-7 to TRBJ2-5; D call uncertain. The CDR3 is 13 residues long. Germline lookup yields CDR1 SSHAT and CDR2 FNYEAQ (reference sequence). The CDR3 sequence is CASSFSVVETQYF. The CDR3 DNA reads as TGTGCTAGCAGCTTTTCAGTTGTGGAGACCCAGTACTTC.

This clonotype has only a few counts. This chain links TRBV20-1 with TRBJ2-2, with D possibly matching TRBD2 (5 bases). With 7 bases removed from V and 3 bases from J, the gap between germline ends came to 6 bases. The germline gives CDR1 DFQATT, CDR2 SNEGSKA (reference sequence). This CDR3 has 11 amino acids. The CDR3 sequence: CSGTYTGELFF. For the CDR3, the DNA is TGCAGTGGGACTTACACCGGGGAGCTGTTTTTT.

This clonotype came up many times. The chain links TRBV5-1 to TRBJ2-2; 8 bases agree with TRBD2. The CDR3 runs to 14 residues. Germline V lookup: CDR1 SGHRS, CDR2 YFSETQ. The ends lost 6 bases at V and 2 bases at J; junction bases unmatched: 3. CDR3: CASTTSGNTGELFF. In nucleotides, the CDR3 is TGCGCCAGCACCACTAGCGGAAACACCGGGGAGCTGTTTTTT.

A remark on this clonotype: This may arise from a read error, as a much more abundant clone is one base away. V is TRBV10-3 and J is TRBJ2-1, with D possibly matching TRBD2 (5 bases). Germline CDR1 reads ENHRY; CDR2 reads SYGVKD. This CDR3 comprises 13 residues. This CDR3 reads CANSEDGESEQFF. CDR3 coding DNA: TGTGCCAACAGTGAAGATGGGGAGAGTGAGCAGTTCTTC.

The V and J genes are TRBV5-1 and TRBJ2-5, with D possibly being TRBD1 (6 bases). Germline V gene sequence: CDR1 SGHRS, CDR2 YFSETQ. Trimming removed 7 bases from V and 1 base from J, with 17 bases in between. This CDR3 spans 15 amino acids. The CDR3 DNA follows: TGCGCCAGCCGGACCGGCAGGGGTGTCCAAGAGACCCAGTACTTC. Translating gives CASRTGRGVQETQYF.

This clonotype was seen ten or more times. The V call is TRBV7-9, the J call TRBJ1-2; 9 bases fit TRBD1. After removal of 0 bases from V and 6 bases from J, the junction contained 2 bases not matched to a gene. The CDR3 is 14 residues long. Germline CDR1 reads SEHNR; CDR2 reads FQNEAQ (reference sequence). The CDR3 here is CASSLAWTGDGYTF. In DNA form, the CDR3 reads TGTGCCAGCAGCTTAGCTTGGACAGGGGATGGCTACACCTTC. Using reference TRBV7-9 and TRBJ1-2 for the parts outside the CDR3, the full variable domain is DTGVSQNPRHKITKRGQNVTFRCDPISEHNRLYWYRQTLGQGPEFLTYFQNEAQLEKSRLLSDRFSAERPKGSFSTLEIQRTEQGDSAMYLCASSLAWTGDGYTFGSGTRLTVV.

This clonotype came up many times. This chain uses TRBV12-3 or TRBV12-4 with TRBJ2-2; 7 bases map to TRBD1. The V gene end was trimmed by 2 bases and the J gene end by 6 bases; junction bases not matched to a gene: 15. The CDR3 runs to 18 residues. CDR3 nucleotide sequence: TGTGCCAGCAGTTTACCCCCACCGGACAAGACAGGGTCCGGGGAGCTGTTTTTT. It specifies CASSLPPPDKTGSGELFF.

The chain employs TRBV29-1 and TRBJ1-2; possibly TRBD1 for D (6 bases). Trimming took 3 bases from V and 6 from J, leaving 23 bases between them. This CDR3 has 16 residues. CDR1 is SQVTM and CDR2 is ANQGSEA in the germline V gene. CDR3 DNA sequence: TGCAGCGTTGAGACATCCAGGAGGGGGGGGACGGATGGCTACACCTTC. This codes for CSVETSRRGGTDGYTF.

The table lists this clonotype with many counts. V is TRBV20-1 and J is TRBJ1-4; D gene uncertain. V dropped 4 bases and J dropped 1 base, with 10 bases sitting between them. CDR1 and CDR2 from the germline V gene are DFQATT and SNEGSKA (reference sequence). The CDR3 loop spans 14 amino acids. CDR3 sequence (DNA): TGCAGTGCTAACCGACGGGAAACTAATGAAAAACTGTTTTTT. Protein product: CSANRRETNEKLFF.

The rearrangement uses TRBV6-2 or TRBV6-3 and TRBJ2-5; unclear D gene. With 0 bases removed from V and 5 bases from J, the gap between germline ends came to 16 bases. Germline V gene lookup returns CDR1 MNHEY and CDR2 SVGEGT. The CDR3 spans 16 residues. The chain's CDR3 is CASSYSILPGAETQYF. The CDR3 DNA follows: TGTGCCAGCAGTTACTCGATTCTCCCCGGTGCGGAGACCCAGTACTTC.

This clonotype has ten or more counts. The chain uses TRBV7-2 and TRBJ2-3; D possibly corresponds to TRBD2 (6 bases). The V end was cut by 2 bases, the J end by 5 bases, with 11 bases between. The CDR3 has 14 amino acids. Per germline, CDR1 SGHTA and CDR2 FQGNSA. The CDR3 nucleotides read TGTGCCAGCAGCTTATCCGTCGGGAGAGATACGCAGTATTTT. It specifies CASSLSVGRDTQYF.

This clonotype turned up a few times. J is TRBJ2-7 and V is TRBV2; TRBD1 is a possible D gene (5 bases). The CDR3 consists of 13 residues. Germline lookup yields CDR1 SNHLY and CDR2 FYNNEI. Trimming removed 5 bases from V and 6 bases from J, with 14 bases in between. The DNA of the CDR3 is TGTGCCAGCAGTCCGTACAGGTCCCTCGAGCAGTACTTC. Residues: CASSPYRSLEQYF.

This clonotype was seen many times. The J gene is TRBJ1-5, the V gene TRBV29-1; no clear D gene. The CDR3 sequence is 15 residues long. The germline V gene has CDR1 SQVTM and CDR2 ANQGSEA. V was cut by 4 bases and J by 4 bases, with 17 bases left in between. Written as DNA, the CDR3 is TGCAGCGTTGCAGATGGGTTTTTGGGGAATCAGCCCCAGCATTTT. It translates to CSVADGFLGNQPQHF.

The table lists this clonotype with many counts. The chain uses TRBV7-8 and TRBJ2-7; tentative D call: TRBD2 (5 bases). CDR1 SGHVS and CDR2 FQNEAQ come from the germline V gene. The V end was cut by 1 base, the J end by 3 bases, with 13 bases between. This CDR3 spans 15 amino acids. The CDR3 loop reads CASSLELSGNYEQYF. CDR3 DNA sequence: TGTGCCAGCAGCTTAGAATTGTCGGGGAACTACGAGCAGTACTTC.

This clonotype was observed at least ten times. V is TRBV5-1 and J is TRBJ2-3; D gene uncertain. The V end was cut by 4 bases, the J end by 5 bases, with 8 bases between. Germline V CDR1 and CDR2: SGHRS, YFSETQ. CDR3 length: 12 residues. This CDR3 reads CASSLRGDTQYF. For the CDR3, the DNA is TGCGCCAGCAGCCTCAGAGGAGATACGCAGTATTTT.

V gene TRBV30 combines with J gene TRBJ1-2; possibly TRBD1 for D (5 bases). There are 14 residues in the CDR3. V was cut by 4 bases and J by 10 bases, with 22 bases left in between. Germline CDR1 GTSNPN, CDR2 SVGIG (reference sequence). CDR3 loop: CAWIKEDTVGAYTF. The CDR3 DNA is TGTGCCTGGATCAAGGAGGATACGGTTGGGGCCTACACCTTC.